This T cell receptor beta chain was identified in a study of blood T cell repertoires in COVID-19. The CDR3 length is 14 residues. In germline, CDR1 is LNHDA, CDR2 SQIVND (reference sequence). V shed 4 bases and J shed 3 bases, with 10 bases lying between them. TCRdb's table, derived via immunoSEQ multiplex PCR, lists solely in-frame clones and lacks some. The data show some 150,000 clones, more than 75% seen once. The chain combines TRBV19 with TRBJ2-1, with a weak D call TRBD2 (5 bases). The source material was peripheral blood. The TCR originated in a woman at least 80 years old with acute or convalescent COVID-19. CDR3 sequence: CASSTSHLYNEQFF. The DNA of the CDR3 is TGTGCCAGTAGTACTAGCCACCTCTACAATGAGCAGTTCTTC.